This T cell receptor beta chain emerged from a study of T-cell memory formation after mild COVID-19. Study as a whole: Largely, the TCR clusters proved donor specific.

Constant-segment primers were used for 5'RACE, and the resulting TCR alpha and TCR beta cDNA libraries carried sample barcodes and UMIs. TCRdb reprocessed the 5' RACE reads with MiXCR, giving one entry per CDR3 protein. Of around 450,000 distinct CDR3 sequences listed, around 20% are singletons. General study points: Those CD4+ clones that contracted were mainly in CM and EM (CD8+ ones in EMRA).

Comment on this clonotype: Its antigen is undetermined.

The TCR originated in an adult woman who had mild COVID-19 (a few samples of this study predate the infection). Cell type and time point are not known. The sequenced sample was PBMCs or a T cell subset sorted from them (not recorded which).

CDR3 bases: TGCGCCAGCAGCCAAGAAGTCCGATATGACGAGCAGTACTTC. Residues: CASSQEVRYDEQYF. V and J are TRBV4-1 and TRBJ2-7; D unclear. There are 14 residues in the CDR3. V lost 0 bases and J 5 bases, leaving 11 bases between the germline ends. Germline V gives CDR1 MGHRA, CDR2 YSYEKL.